This record concerns one T cell receptor beta chain sequence. What it binds is unknown. Method: immunoSEQ multiplex PCR; TCRdb's copy keeps in-frame clones and lacks some. This sample has about 13,000 clones, with about four fifths found just once. This sample was included in a study of PD-1 blockade in classical Hodgkin lymphoma. General study results and limits: What caused the repertoire differences, perhaps disease activity or prior therapy, remains undefined. While CD8+ TCR diversity did not rise significantly by C4D1, CD4+ TCR diversity did. At baseline, newly diagnosed patients reportedly showed less TCR diversity than healthy donors.

Relapse after autologous stem cell transplantation occurred in every patient, and brentuximab vedotin exposure varied. When best responses were assessed, they were complete response, partial response or progressive disease. The sequencing used peripheral blood mononuclear cells (PBMCs), collected at baseline. This sequence was found in a human donor with classical Hodgkin lymphoma.

As DNA, the CDR3 is TGTGCCAGCAGCGCTCGACTAGCGGGGGGGCCTGAGACCCAGTACTTC. Amino acids: CASSARLAGGPETQYF. V is TRBV9 and J is TRBJ2-5, with 14 nucleotides matching TRBD2. CDR3 length: 16 residues. The V gene end was trimmed by 3 bases and the J gene end by 5 bases; junction bases not matched to a gene: 6. Germline-derived CDR1 and CDR2 are SGDLS and YYNGEE. Supplemented by reference TRBV9 and TRBJ2-5, the full variable domain reads DSGVTQTPKHLITATGQRVTLRCSPRSGDLSVYWYQQSLDQGLQFLIQYYNGEERAKGNILERFSAQQFPDLHSELNLSSLELGDSALYFCASSARLAGGPETQYFGPGTRLLVL.